Here is one T cell receptor (beta chain) with its context. TCRdb passed the 5' RACE reads through MiXCR, listing each CDR3 protein once. The repertoire holds just over 350,000 distinct CDR3 sequences, with about 15% as singletons. This record comes from a study of T-cell memory formation after mild COVID-19. Deletions cut 2 bases from V and 4 bases from J, with 11 bases between. The CDR3 length is 14 residues. Germline V lookup: CDR1 SGHTA, CDR2 FQGNSA. The receptor was isolated from a man younger than 35 who had mild COVID-19 (a few samples of this study predate the infection). Cell type and time point are not known. The chain is built from TRBV7-2 and TRBJ2-5; D possibly corresponds to TRBD1 (6 bases). Material for sequencing was PBMCs or a T cell subset sorted from them (not recorded which). CDR3 protein: CASSLMEGGETQYF. The DNA of the CDR3 is TGTGCCAGCAGCTTAATGGAAGGGGGAGAGACCCAGTACTTC.